This T cell receptor beta chain was observed in a study of T cells in Graves' hyperthyroidism and ophthalmopathy. Hyperthyroidism had been newly diagnosed in patients aged 18 to 65, and its duration was under 2 months. Patients showing uncontrolled infection, other autoimmune disease, pregnancy or lactation were ineligible. This clonotype was observed many times. Its antigen remains unknown. Germline trimming cut 11 bases from V and 4 bases from J; bases unmatched to any gene: 14. This CDR3 is built from 15 residues. Germline values: CDR1 MNHNS, CDR2 SASEGT. Points from the study as a whole: Prediction of ophthalmopathy progression came a median around 6.1 months pre-onset.

Authors of the study amplified TCR beta CDR3 regions from RNA transcripts. A first-round RT-PCR of the TCR CDR3 used the HTBI primer set. Each CDR3 protein is one row after TCRdb ran MiXCR on the multiplex PCR reads. Of about 550,000 distinct CDR3 sequences in the sample, more than 20% were seen once. This TCR was recovered from a young man with Graves' hyperthyroidism. The chain carries TRBV6-1 and TRBJ1-5, with TRBD1 matching 7 bases. Sequencing was performed on blood. CDR3 sequence: CAVNPGTAINQPQHF. The CDR3 coding sequence is TGTGCCGTTAACCCCGGGACAGCGATTAATCAGCCCCAGCATTTT.